This T cell receptor beta chain stems from a study of T-cell reconstitution after alpha-beta-depleted transplantation in children. General observations from the study: Several hundred expanded graft clones reportedly gave rise to the alpha-beta T cells present about two months after transplant. At day 60, the high TCRbeta diversity found in some patients originated from recipient T cells and thymic progenitors that had survived. T-cell counts and diversity at one year following transplant were attributed mainly to newly produced T cells.

A TCRbeta library incorporating unique molecular identifiers was prepared. One entry per CDR3 protein, called by TCRdb with MiXCR from the PCR reads. The sample carries some 600,000 distinct CDR3 sequences, about an eighth recorded once. A note on this clonotype: Its antigen is not identified.

The CDR3 covers 15 residues. Germline V gene sequence: CDR1 MDHEN, CDR2 SYDVKM. Between the trimmed V and J ends, which lost 3 bases and 2 bases, there was a span of 10 bases. The chain has TRBV28 and TRBJ2-2; D gene ambiguous. Sequenced material: PBMCs, mostly from graft donor cells, taken 360 days after TCRalphabeta/CD19-depleted stem cell transplant. This TCR was recovered from a male patient younger than 18 who had a stem cell transplant for acute myeloid leukemia, so the T cells may come from the graft donor. CDR3 in amino acids: CASSLVGPNTGELFF. CDR3 DNA sequence: TGTGCCAGCAGTTTGGTTGGTCCAAACACCGGGGAGCTGTTTTTT.